This T cell receptor (beta chain) was identified during a study of cytotoxic CD8 clonotypes in ibrutinib-treated CLL. The CDR3 loop spans 16 amino acids. The V and J ends lost 5 bases and 3 bases, in that order; junction bases with no gene match: 9. Germline V gene lookup returns CDR1 SGHVS and CDR2 FQNEAQ. This table comes from immunoSEQ multiplex PCR, and its TCRdb copy is limited to in-frame clones, with some not included. Of about 76,000 clones in the sample, about 86% were seen once. The chain has TRBV7-8 and TRBJ1-3; 8 bases agree with TRBD1. This material consisted of PBMCs, taken before ibrutinib treatment. The receptor was derived from a human donor with chronic lymphocytic leukemia. CDR3 sequence: CASSTPGRGHGNTIYF. CDR3 DNA sequence: TGTGCCAGCAGCACCCCGGGCAGGGGGCATGGAAACACCATATATTTT.